A single sample gave rise to the 27 T cell receptor beta chains below, sequenced in a study of identical twins. TCRdb analysed the 5' RACE reads with MiXCR anew, one entry per CDR3 protein. The sample records 400,000 to 550,000 distinct CDR3 sequences, around 15% being singletons. Separately, the same data were catalogued under a study of yellow fever vaccine responses in identical twins.

The material sequenced was CD4+ T cells sorted from blood. Source of these receptors: a woman younger than 35 in good health.

The sample holds a few counts of this clonotype. The chain uses TRBV20-1 and TRBJ2-7, with D unresolved. V was trimmed by 7 bases and J by 3 bases, leaving 7 bases between them. This CDR3 contains 10 residues. CDR1 and CDR2 from the germline V gene are DFQATT and SNEGSKA (reference sequence). The CDR3: CSVRSYEQYF. The CDR3, as DNA: TGCAGTGTCCGAAGCTACGAGCAGTACTTC.

The J gene is TRBJ2-7, the V gene TRBV5-1, with 9 bases that match TRBD2. Trimming removed 0 bases from V and 4 bases from J; junction bases left unmatched: 5. Looked up from germline, CDR1 is SGHRS and CDR2 is YFSETQ. This CDR3 is built from 15 residues. CDR3 sequence reads: CASSLAVAGVYEQYF. DNA of the CDR3: TGCGCCAGCAGCTTGGCCGTAGCGGGAGTATACGAGCAGTACTTC.

At least ten counts were recorded for this clonotype. The gene calls are TRBV6-1 and TRBJ1-2; D ambiguous. V was pared by 1 base and J by 2 bases, with 8 bases between. The CDR3 contains 14 residues. CDR1 MNHNS and CDR2 SASEGT come from the germline V gene. Here the CDR3 reads CASSEGISNYGYTF. The CDR3 nucleotides read TGTGCCAGCAGTGAAGGGATATCCAACTATGGCTACACCTTC.

This clonotype was detected a few times. The chain carries TRBV5-4 and TRBJ1-1, with 7 bases that match TRBD1. Germline trimming cut 2 bases from V and 4 bases from J; bases unmatched to any gene: 5. In germline, CDR1 is SGHNT, CDR2 YYREEE (reference sequence). CDR3 length equals 14 residues. The CDR3 reads CASSLPDRATEAFF. The CDR3 DNA reads TGTGCCAGCAGCTTACCCGACAGGGCCACTGAAGCTTTCTTT.

This clonotype appeared many times. This chain links TRBV5-1 with TRBJ2-1, with D unclear. V was shortened by 5 bases and J by 2 bases, with 8 bases between the two germline ends. Germline CDR1 SGHRS, CDR2 YFSETQ. The CDR3 contains 13 residues. The CDR3 protein is CASRTNTYNEQFF. In DNA form, the CDR3 reads TGCGCCAGCAGAACTAATACCTACAATGAGCAGTTCTTC.

In its sample, this clonotype was seen a few times. The V gene is TRBV25-1, the J gene TRBJ2-1; D remains ambiguous. Trimming took 6 bases from V and 9 from J, leaving 18 bases between them. The CDR3 loop spans 14 amino acids. Germline V CDR1 and CDR2: MGHDK, SYGVNS. The CDR3: CASRTLGPSGEQFF. Here the CDR3 DNA reads TGTGCCAGCAGAACGCTTGGGCCCTCGGGTGAGCAGTTCTTC. The complete variable domain, with remaining parts taken from reference TRBV25-1 and TRBJ2-1, reads EADIYQTPRYLVIGTGKKITLECSQTMGHDKMYWYQQDPGMELHLIHYSYGVNSTEKGDLSSESTVSRIRTEHFPLTLESARPSHTSQYLCASRTLGPSGEQFFGPGTRLTVL.

CDR3: CASTQSTGGAWETQYF. CDR3 DNA: TGCGCCAGCACCCAATCTACAGGGGGCGCATGGGAGACCCAGTACTTC. This chain links TRBV5-1 with TRBJ2-5; 9 bases match TRBD1. V gave up 6 bases and J gave up 5 bases; unmatched junction bases: 14. Germline V CDR1 and CDR2: SGHRS, YFSETQ. This CDR3 contains 16 residues.

The rearrangement uses TRBV29-1 and TRBJ2-7, with TRBD2 matching over 15 bases. Germline assignment: CDR1 SQVTM and CDR2 ANQGSEA. The CDR3 contains 15 residues. V was pared by 7 bases and J by 7 bases, with 11 bases of the junction left unmatched. The CDR3 DNA is TGCAGCGGGGGTCCGGGACTAGCGGGAGGAGGAGAGCAGTACTTC. This translates into CSGGPGLAGGGEQYF.

This clonotype has just a few counts. The rearrangement joins TRBV20-1 to TRBJ2-7; TRBD2 aligns across 9 bases. Per the germline V gene, CDR1 is DFQATT and CDR2 is SNEGSKA (reference sequence). Trimming took 6 bases from V and 0 from J; bases not matched to a gene: 9. The CDR3 is 15 residues long. This CDR3 reads CSAPIAGAVSYEQYF. The CDR3, as DNA: TGCAGTGCGCCGATAGCGGGAGCGGTCTCCTACGAGCAGTACTTC.

The chain uses TRBV5-6 and TRBJ1-2; TRBD1 is a possible D gene (5 bases). This CDR3 region has 13 residues. V lost 4 bases, J lost 7 bases, and 14 bases lay in between. Germline-derived CDR1 and CDR2 are SGHDT and YYEEEE. The CDR3 sequence: CASSQDKQGGYTF. The CDR3 nucleotides are TGTGCCAGCAGCCAGGACAAGCAGGGTGGCTACACCTTC.

The rearrangement joins TRBV27 to TRBJ2-1, with a tentative D call TRBD1 (6 bases). CDR1 and CDR2 (germline): MNHEY, SMNVEV (reference sequence). Trimming took off 6 bases at V and 2 bases at J, with 17 bases between the two ends. The CDR3 spans 16 residues. In DNA, the CDR3 is TGTGCCAGCAGATATACCGGGACACAAACCTACAATGAGCAGTTCTTC. Amino acid sequence: CASRYTGTQTYNEQFF.

In its sample, this clonotype was seen a few times. The chain couples TRBV10-3 to TRBJ1-2; TRBD1 might be the D (5 bases). The CDR3 covers 14 residues. CDR1 ENHRY and CDR2 SYGVKD come from the germline V gene. The V end lost 4 bases, the J end lost 5 bases, and 14 bases lay between the germline ends. CDR3 loop: CAISAPGTDYGYTF. The CDR3 DNA reads TGTGCCATCAGTGCACCCGGGACCGATTATGGCTACACCTTC.

This clonotype was detected only a few times. This chain uses TRBV10-3 with TRBJ1-1, with TRBD1 matching 7 bases. The length of the CDR3 is 12 residues. V trimming: 6 bases; J trimming: 7 bases; junction bases outside the gene matches: 5. Germline CDR1 and CDR2: ENHRY and SYGVKD. CDR3 DNA: TGTGCCATCAGAAGGGACAGTATTGAAGCTTTCTTT. It specifies CAIRRDSIEAFF.

The table lists this clonotype with a few counts. The V gene is TRBV18, the J gene TRBJ2-7; 7 bases fit TRBD1. Looked up from germline, CDR1 is KGHSH and CDR2 is LQKENI. The CDR3 is made up of 15 amino acids. V gave up 3 bases and J gave up 2 bases; unmatched junction bases: 7. The chain's CDR3 is CASSPLEGAPYEQYF. The CDR3 DNA reads TGTGCCAGCTCACCTCTCGAGGGGGCCCCCTACGAGCAGTACTTC.

This clonotype was seen at least ten times. The V and J genes are TRBV29-1 and TRBJ2-7; 7 nucleotides agree with TRBD1. CDR1 SQVTM and CDR2 ANQGSEA come from the germline V gene. V trimming: 2 bases; J trimming: 6 bases; junction bases outside the gene matches: 7. The CDR3 covers 13 residues. The CDR3 DNA follows: TGCAGCGTTGAACAGGGGGTAGGCGGCGAGCAGTACTTC. Amino acid sequence: CSVEQGVGGEQYF.

This clonotype was observed at least ten times. The chain uses TRBV15 and TRBJ2-7; D not certain. The V end was cut by 0 bases, the J end by 7 bases, with 4 bases between. Germline V gene sequence: CDR1 LNHNV, CDR2 YYDKDF (reference sequence). CDR3 length: 11 residues. CDR3 coding DNA: TGTGCCACCAGCAGAGATGAAGAGCAGTACTTC. It codes for CATSRDEEQYF.

This clonotype was detected ten times or more. This chain joins TRBV12-3 or TRBV12-4 and TRBJ1-4; the D is unclear. V gave up 6 bases and J gave up 5 bases, with 10 bases separating them. CDR3 size: 13 residues. The CDR3 sequence is CASRLSGNEKLFF. CDR3 nucleotide sequence: TGTGCCAGCAGGCTCAGCGGAAATGAAAAACTGTTTTTT.

DNA for the CDR3: TGTGCCAGCCCTCTTCTGGACAGGGAAGAGACCCAGTACTTC. Residues: CASPLLDREETQYF. The rearrangement joins TRBV25-1 to TRBJ2-5, with 8 bases that match TRBD1. This CDR3 comprises 14 residues. Trimming at V came to 8 bases and at J to 3 bases, leaving 8 bases not matched to a gene. In germline, CDR1 is MGHDK, CDR2 SYGVNS.

This clonotype was seen a few times. This rearrangement joins TRBV5-1 to TRBJ2-6; no firm D call. The length of the CDR3 is 14 residues. Trimming stripped 2 bases from V and 2 bases from J, with 5 bases between. Germline values: CDR1 SGHRS, CDR2 YFSETQ. The CDR3 region is CASSLTPGANVLTF. The CDR3 region has the DNA TGCGCCAGCAGCTTAACCCCTGGGGCCAACGTCCTGACTTTC.

This clonotype came up a few times. The chain has TRBV20-1 and TRBJ1-2; D is perhaps TRBD1 (5 bases). Trimming shortened V by 6 bases and J by 8 bases, and 13 bases separated the two germline ends. The CDR3 is 11 residues long. From germline, CDR1 is DFQATT and CDR2 SNEGSKA (reference sequence). The CDR3 DNA reads TGCAGTGCCTCAGGAGGGGTCGGCTACACCTTC. It codes for CSASGGVGYTF.

This clonotype was recorded a few times. This chain joins TRBV7-9 and TRBJ2-3; TRBD2 matches 10 bases. V dropped 5 bases and J dropped 7; count of bases not matched to a gene: 12. Germline V gives CDR1 SEHNR, CDR2 FQNEAQ (reference sequence). The length of the CDR3 is 16 residues. CDR3 in amino acids: CASSLPQIAGGHTQYF. In DNA, the CDR3 is TGTGCCAGCAGCCTTCCGCAAATAGCGGGAGGTCATACGCAGTATTTT.

This clonotype was counted a few times. The chain couples TRBV5-1 to TRBJ2-1; 10 bases agree with TRBD1. Germline V lookup: CDR1 SGHRS, CDR2 YFSETQ. The CDR3 has 16 residues. Trimming at V came to 0 bases and at J to 7 bases, leaving 7 bases not matched to a gene. CDR3 sequence: CASSLGPGQGLNEQFF. The DNA of the CDR3 is TGCGCCAGCAGCTTGGGGCCGGGACAGGGGTTGAATGAGCAGTTCTTC.

The chain recombines TRBV29-1 with TRBJ2-3; no clear D gene. Between the trimmed V and J ends, which lost 6 bases and 4 bases, there was a span of 17 bases. Per germline, CDR1 SQVTM and CDR2 ANQGSEA. The CDR3 is made up of 14 amino acids. The CDR3 reads CSVGPSRAADTQYF. The CDR3 DNA sequence: TGCAGCGTAGGGCCCTCTAGGGCGGCAGATACGCAGTATTTT.

This clonotype occurred a few times. The gene calls are TRBV29-1 and TRBJ2-1; TRBD1 agrees at 11 bases. This CDR3 contains 15 residues. Germline-derived CDR1 and CDR2 are SQVTM and ANQGSEA. V shed 3 bases and J 9 bases; nucleotides not matched to a gene: 10. The CDR3 here is CSVDLRTGGWGEQFF. The CDR3, as DNA: TGCAGCGTTGACCTTAGGACAGGGGGCTGGGGTGAGCAGTTCTTC.

The V call is TRBV2, the J call TRBJ2-1; D might be TRBD2 (5 bases). V gave up 2 bases and J gave up 4 bases, with 15 bases separating them. The germline V gene encodes CDR1 SNHLY and CDR2 FYNNEI. The CDR3 sequence is 16 residues long. This CDR3 reads CASSESIIATYNEQFF. The DNA of the CDR3 is TGTGCCAGCAGTGAATCCATAATAGCGACATACAATGAGCAGTTCTTC.

V gene TRBV4-2 combines with J gene TRBJ2-5; D might be TRBD2 (6 bases). V shed 1 base and J shed 2 bases, with 14 bases lying between them. CDR3 length: 16 amino acids. Germline V lookup: CDR1 LGHNA, CDR2 YNFKEQ. The CDR3 region is CASSQGGTGEQETQYF. CDR3 bases: TGTGCCAGCAGCCAAGGGGGGACGGGGGAGCAAGAGACCCAGTACTTC.

Sample share makes this clonotype medium-sized. The chain combines TRBV29-1 with TRBJ2-4, with D possibly matching TRBD1 (6 bases). This CDR3 contains 14 residues. CDR1 and CDR2 from the germline V gene are SQVTM and ANQGSEA. Trimming cost V 4 bases and J 7 bases, with 17 bases left between them. This CDR3 is CSVAASQGINIQYF. The CDR3 DNA sequence: TGCAGCGTTGCGGCGTCCCAGGGGATCAACATTCAGTACTTC.